This TCR beta chain was identified during a study of T-cell reconstitution after alpha-beta-depleted transplantation in children. Unique molecular identifiers were used to barcode this TCRbeta library. One entry per CDR3 protein results from TCRdb running MiXCR on the PCR reads. The data show around 580,000 distinct CDR3 sequences, roughly 30% seen once. This clonotype was counted only a few times. From germline, CDR1 is SQVTM and CDR2 ANQGSEA. The CDR3 has 15 amino acids. V lost 6 bases to trimming and J lost 4 bases; unmatched junction nucleotides: 14. The TCR sequence derives from a boy under two years old with Wiskott-Aldrich syndrome, due to receive a stem cell transplant. The chain recombines TRBV29-1 with TRBJ2-7, with 8 bases fitting TRBD1. The sample consisted of PBMCs, taken before TCRalphabeta/CD19-depleted stem cell transplant. The DNA for the CDR3 is TGCAGCGTCTCTACCCCCGACAGGGGCAATTACGAGCAGTACTTC. Residues: CSVSTPDRGNYEQYF.